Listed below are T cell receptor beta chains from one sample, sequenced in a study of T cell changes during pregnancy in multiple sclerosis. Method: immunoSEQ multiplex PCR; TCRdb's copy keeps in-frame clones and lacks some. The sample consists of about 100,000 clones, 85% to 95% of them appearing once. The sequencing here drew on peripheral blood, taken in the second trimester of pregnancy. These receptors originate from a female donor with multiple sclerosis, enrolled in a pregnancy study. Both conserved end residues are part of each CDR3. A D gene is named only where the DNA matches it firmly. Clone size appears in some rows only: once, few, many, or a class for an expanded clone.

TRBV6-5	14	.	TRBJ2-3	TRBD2	TGTGCCAGCAGACTTAGCGGGGGCACAGATACGCAGTATTTT	CASRLSGGTDTQYF
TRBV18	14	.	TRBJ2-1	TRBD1	TGTGCCAGCTCACCTTCGACAGGGCCGTATGAGCAGTTCTTC	CASSPSTGPYEQFF
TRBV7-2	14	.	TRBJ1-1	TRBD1	TGTGCCAGCAGGCTCGACAGGGGACGGACTGAAGCTTTCTTT	CASRLDRGRTEAFF
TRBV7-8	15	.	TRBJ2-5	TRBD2	TGTGCCAGCAGTAAGCCGGGAGGGAACCAAGAGACCCAGTACTTC	CASSKPGGNQETQYF
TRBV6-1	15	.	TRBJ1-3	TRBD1	TGTGCCAGCACCCGACAGGGGAGCTCTGGAAACACCATATATTTT	CASTRQGSSGNTIYF
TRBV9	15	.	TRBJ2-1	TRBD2	TGTGCCAGCAGCCGGACTAGCGGGGTCTACAATGAGCAGTTCTTC	CASSRTSGVYNEQFF
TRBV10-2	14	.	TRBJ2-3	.	TGCGCCACCAGGGGCGGGACGGCCACAGATACGCAGTATTTT	CATRGGTATDTQYF
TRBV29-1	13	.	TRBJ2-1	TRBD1	TGCAGCGTGGCCGGGACAGGGAACAATGAGCAGTTCTTC	CSVAGTGNNEQFF
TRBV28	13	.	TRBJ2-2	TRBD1	TGTGCCACCGAACAGGGGTTAACCGGGGAGCTGTTTTTT	CATEQGLTGELFF
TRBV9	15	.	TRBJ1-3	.	TGTGCCAGCAGCGTAGCCGGAGAGCCTGGAAACACCATATATTTT	CASSVAGEPGNTIYF
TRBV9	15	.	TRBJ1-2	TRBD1	TGTGCCAGCAGCGTTTTGGGACAGGGGAACTATGGCTACACCTTC	CASSVLGQGNYGYTF
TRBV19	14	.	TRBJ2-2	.	TGTGCCAGTAGAGAACAGCCGTACACCGGGGAGCTGTTTTTT	CASREQPYTGELFF
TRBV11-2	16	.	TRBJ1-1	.	TGTGCCAGCAGCTCGGACAGCTTCCGACCGAACACTGAAGCTTTCTTT	CASSSDSFRPNTEAFF
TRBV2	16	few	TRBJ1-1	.	TGTGCCAGCAGGGGGGCAGATAAAACTCCAAACACTGAAGCTTTCTTT	CASRGADKTPNTEAFF
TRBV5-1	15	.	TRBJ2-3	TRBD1	TGCGCCAGCAGCTTGGCACAGGGGAGTGTAGATACGCAGTATTTT	CASSLAQGSVDTQYF
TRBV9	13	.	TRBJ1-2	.	TGTGCCAGCAGCGTAGCAGGAAACTATGGCTACACCTTC	CASSVAGNYGYTF
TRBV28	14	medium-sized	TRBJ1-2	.	TGTGCCAGCAGTTTTTCGGGTGCCGACTATGGCTACACCTTC	CASSFSGADYGYTF
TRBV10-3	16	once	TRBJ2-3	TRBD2	TGTGCCATCACCAAGGGACTAGCGGGAGATAGTGATACGCAGTATTTT	CAITKGLAGDSDTQYF
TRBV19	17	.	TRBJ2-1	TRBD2	TGTGCCAGTACGGAGCGGGGGGCCGGGGTCGGGGGCAATGAGCAGTTCTTC	CASTERGAGVGGNEQFF
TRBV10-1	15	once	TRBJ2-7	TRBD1	TGCGCCAGCAGTGAGTTGGGACAGCGCCACGGCGAGCAGTACTTC	CASSELGQRHGEQYF
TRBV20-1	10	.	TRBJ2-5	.	TGCAGTGCTTCAGTCGAGACCCAGTACTTC	CSASVETQYF
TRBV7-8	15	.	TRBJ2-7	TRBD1	TGTGCCAGCAGCGGGACCGGGACAGGGCATGGCGAGCAGTACTTC	CASSGTGTGHGEQYF
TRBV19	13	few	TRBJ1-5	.	TGTGCCAGTAGTATAGGCGCCCATCAGCCCCAGCATTTT	CASSIGAHQPQHF
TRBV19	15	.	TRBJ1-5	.	TGTGCCAGTAGTGTCAGTTGGACAGGCAATCAGCCCCAGCATTTT	CASSVSWTGNQPQHF
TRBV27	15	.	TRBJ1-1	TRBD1	TGTGCCAGCAGTCTGGACAGGGGTATGAACACTGAAGCTTTCTTT	CASSLDRGMNTEAFF
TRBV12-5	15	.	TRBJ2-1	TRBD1	TGTGCTAGTGGTTTGGTAGGGGGCCCCTACAATGAGCAGTTCTTC	CASGLVGGPYNEQFF
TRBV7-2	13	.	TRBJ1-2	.	TGTGCCAGCAGCTTCGGTGGGGAGGGTGGCTACACCTTC	CASSFGGEGGYTF
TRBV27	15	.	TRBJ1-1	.	TGTGCCAGCAGTTCATCGGGGGCCGGGAACACTGAAGCTTTCTTT	CASSSSGAGNTEAFF
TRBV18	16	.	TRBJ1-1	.	TGTGCCAGCTATATCACCGGAAGCCCAGGGTACACTGAAGCTTTCTTT	CASYITGSPGYTEAFF
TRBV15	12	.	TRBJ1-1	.	TGTGCCACCAGCAGAGACAGGGGTGAAGCTTTCTTT	CATSRDRGEAFF
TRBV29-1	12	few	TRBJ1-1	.	TGCAGCGTTGAAGTGGGGAGGACTGAAGCTTTCTTT	CSVEVGRTEAFF
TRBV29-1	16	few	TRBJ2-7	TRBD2	TGCAGCGTTGGGACGTTTACTAGCGGGGCCCCCTACGAGCAGTACTTC	CSVGTFTSGAPYEQYF
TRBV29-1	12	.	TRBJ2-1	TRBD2	TGCAGCGTCGCGACTAGCGGTAATGAGCAGTTCTTC	CSVATSGNEQFF
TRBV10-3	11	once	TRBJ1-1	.	TGTGCCATCAGTGAACGAGGGGAAGCTTTCTTT	CAISERGEAFF
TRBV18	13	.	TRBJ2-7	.	TGTGCCAGCTCACCACAAGACTACTACGAGCAGTACTTC	CASSPQDYYEQYF
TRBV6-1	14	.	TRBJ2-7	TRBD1	TGTGCCATCCTAGACAGGGGAGCGTCCTACGAGCAGTACTTC	CAILDRGASYEQYF
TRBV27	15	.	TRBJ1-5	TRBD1	TGTGCCAGCAGTCCCTCAGGGGGCGGCAATCAGCCCCAGCATTTT	CASSPSGGGNQPQHF
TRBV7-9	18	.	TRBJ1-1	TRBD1	TGTGCCAGCAGCCATTTAACCTCCGGACAGGGTAAGAACACTGAAGCTTTCTTT	CASSHLTSGQGKNTEAFF
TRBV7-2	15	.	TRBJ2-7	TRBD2	TGTGCCAGCAGCAGGGGACTAGCGGGCTCCTACGAGCAGTACTTC	CASSRGLAGSYEQYF
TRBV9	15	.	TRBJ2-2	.	TGTGCCAGCAGCGTTGGGGCCAAAAGCACCGGGGAGCTGTTTTTT	CASSVGAKSTGELFF
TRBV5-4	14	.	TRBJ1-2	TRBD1	TGTGCCAGCAGCTGGGGACAGACTAACTATGGCTACACCTTC	CASSWGQTNYGYTF
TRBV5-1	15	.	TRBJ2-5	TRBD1	TGCGCCAGCAGCTTGGTGGGACAGCCTGAAGAGACCCAGTACTTC	CASSLVGQPEETQYF
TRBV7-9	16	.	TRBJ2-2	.	TGTGCCAGCAGCCGCAAAAAGACAGGGAACACCGGGGAGCTGTTTTTT	CASSRKKTGNTGELFF
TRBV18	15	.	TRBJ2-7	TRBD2	TGTGCCAGCTCACCCGCCCTAGCGGGAACCTACGAGCAGTACTTC	CASSPALAGTYEQYF
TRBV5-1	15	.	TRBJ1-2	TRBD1	TGCGCCAGCAGTCCATCGACAGGGGGGGTGAATGGCTACACCTTC	CASSPSTGGVNGYTF
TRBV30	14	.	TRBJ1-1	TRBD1	TGTGCCTGGAGCCCCGGGACAGGGTTCACTGAAGCTTTCTTT	CAWSPGTGFTEAFF
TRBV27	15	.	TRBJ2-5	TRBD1	TGTGCCAGCAGAACCATCCCAGGGACAGCAGAGACCCAGTACTTC	CASRTIPGTAETQYF
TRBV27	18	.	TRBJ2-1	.	TGTGCCAGCACCCTCCCCACTGGGCGGGAAAGCTTCTCAAATGAGCAGTTCTTC	CASTLPTGRESFSNEQFF
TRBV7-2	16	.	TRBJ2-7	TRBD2	TGTGCCAGCAGCGAAAGAGGCGGGAGGGAAGGTTACGAGCAGTACTTC	CASSERGGREGYEQYF
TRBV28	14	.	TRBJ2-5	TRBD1	TGTGCCAGCAGTCTCTTGACGGGACAGGCGACCCAGTACTTC	CASSLLTGQATQYF
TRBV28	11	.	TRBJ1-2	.	TGTGCCACCCGGGAGGGGGATGGCTACACCTTC	CATREGDGYTF